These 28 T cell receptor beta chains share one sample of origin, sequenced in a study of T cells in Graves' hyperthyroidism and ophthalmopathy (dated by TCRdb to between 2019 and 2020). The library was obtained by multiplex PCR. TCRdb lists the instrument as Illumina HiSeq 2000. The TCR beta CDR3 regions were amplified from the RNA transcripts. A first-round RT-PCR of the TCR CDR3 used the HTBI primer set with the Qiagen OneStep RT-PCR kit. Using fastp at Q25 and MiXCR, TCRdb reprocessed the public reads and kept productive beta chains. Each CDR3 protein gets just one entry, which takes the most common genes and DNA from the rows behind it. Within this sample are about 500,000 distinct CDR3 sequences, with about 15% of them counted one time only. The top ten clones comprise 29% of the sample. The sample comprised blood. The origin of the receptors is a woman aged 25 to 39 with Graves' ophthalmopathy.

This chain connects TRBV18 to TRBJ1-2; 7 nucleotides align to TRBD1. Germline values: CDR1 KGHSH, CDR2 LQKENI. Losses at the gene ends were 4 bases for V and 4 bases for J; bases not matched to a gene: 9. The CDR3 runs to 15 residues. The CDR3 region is CASSRSTGEGYGYTF. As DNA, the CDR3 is TGTGCCAGCTCACGCTCCACAGGGGAGGGCTATGGCTACACCTTC.

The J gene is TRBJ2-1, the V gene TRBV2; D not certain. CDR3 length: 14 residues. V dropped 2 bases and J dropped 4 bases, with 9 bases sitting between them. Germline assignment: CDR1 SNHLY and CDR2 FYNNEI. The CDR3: CASSERTIYNEQFF. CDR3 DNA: TGTGCCAGCAGTGAACGGACGATTTACAATGAGCAGTTCTTC. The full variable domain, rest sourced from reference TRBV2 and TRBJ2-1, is EPEVTQTPSHQVTQMGQEVILRCVPISNHLYFYWYRQILGQKVEFLVSFYNNEISEKSEIFDDQFSVERPDGSNFTLKIRSTKLEDSAMYFCASSERTIYNEQFFGPGTRLTVL.

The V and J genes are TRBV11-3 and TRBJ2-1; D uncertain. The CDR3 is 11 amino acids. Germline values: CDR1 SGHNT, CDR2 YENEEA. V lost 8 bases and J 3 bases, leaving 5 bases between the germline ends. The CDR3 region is CASGNYNEQFF. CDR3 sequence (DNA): TGTGCCAGCGGGAACTACAATGAGCAGTTCTTC.

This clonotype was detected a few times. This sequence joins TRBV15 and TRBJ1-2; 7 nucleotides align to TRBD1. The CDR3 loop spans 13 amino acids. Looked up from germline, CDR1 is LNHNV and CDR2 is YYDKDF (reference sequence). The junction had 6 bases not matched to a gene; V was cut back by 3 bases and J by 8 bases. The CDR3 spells CATSSIQGQGYTF. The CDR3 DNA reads TGTGCCACCAGCAGTATACAGGGGCAGGGCTACACCTTC.

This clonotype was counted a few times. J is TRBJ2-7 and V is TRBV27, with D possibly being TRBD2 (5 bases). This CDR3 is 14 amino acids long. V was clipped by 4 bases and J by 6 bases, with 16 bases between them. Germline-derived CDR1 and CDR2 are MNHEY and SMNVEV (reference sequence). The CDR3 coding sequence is TGTGCCAGCAGTTCTTTCGGGGTAGTATTCGAGCAGTACTTC. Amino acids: CASSSFGVVFEQYF.

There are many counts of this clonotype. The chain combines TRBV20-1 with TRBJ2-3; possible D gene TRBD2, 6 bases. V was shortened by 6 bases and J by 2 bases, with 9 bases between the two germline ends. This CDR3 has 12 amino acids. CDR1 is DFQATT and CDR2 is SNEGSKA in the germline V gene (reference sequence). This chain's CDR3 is CSALASTDTQYF. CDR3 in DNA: TGCAGTGCCCTAGCGTCCACAGATACGCAGTATTTT.

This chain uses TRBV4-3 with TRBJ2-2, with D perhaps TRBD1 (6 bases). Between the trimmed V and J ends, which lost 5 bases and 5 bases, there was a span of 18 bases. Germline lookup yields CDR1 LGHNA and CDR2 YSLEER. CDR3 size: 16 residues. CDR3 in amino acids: CASSYHLRGKTGELFF. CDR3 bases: TGCGCCAGCAGCTACCACCTCAGGGGAAAAACCGGGGAGCTGTTTTTT.

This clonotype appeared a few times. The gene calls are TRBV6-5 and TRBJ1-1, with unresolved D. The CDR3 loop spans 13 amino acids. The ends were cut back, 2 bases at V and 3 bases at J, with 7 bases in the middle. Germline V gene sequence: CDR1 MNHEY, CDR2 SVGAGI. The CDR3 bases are TGTGCCAGCAGTTACACGCGGGACACTGAAGCTTTCTTT. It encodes CASSYTRDTEAFF.

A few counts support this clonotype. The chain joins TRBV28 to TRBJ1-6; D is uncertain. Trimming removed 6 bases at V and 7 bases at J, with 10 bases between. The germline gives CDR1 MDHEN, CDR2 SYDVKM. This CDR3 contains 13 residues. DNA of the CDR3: TGTGCCAGCAGGGCATCAACCAATTCACCCCTCCACTTT. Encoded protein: CASRASTNSPLHF.

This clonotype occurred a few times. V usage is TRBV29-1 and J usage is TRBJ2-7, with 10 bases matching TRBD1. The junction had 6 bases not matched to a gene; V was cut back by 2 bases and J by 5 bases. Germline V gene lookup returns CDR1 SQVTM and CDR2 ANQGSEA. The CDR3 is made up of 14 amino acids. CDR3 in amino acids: CSVEPGTGDHEQYF. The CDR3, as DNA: TGCAGCGTTGAACCCGGGACAGGGGACCACGAGCAGTACTTC.

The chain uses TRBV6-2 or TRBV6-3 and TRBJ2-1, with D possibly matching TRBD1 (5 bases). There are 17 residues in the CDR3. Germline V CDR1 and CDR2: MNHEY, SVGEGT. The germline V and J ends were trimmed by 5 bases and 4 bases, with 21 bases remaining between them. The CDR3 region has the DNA TGTGCCAGCAGTAAGGGGTTAGTAGGTCCTCCTTACAATGAGCAGTTCTTC. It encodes CASSKGLVGPPYNEQFF.

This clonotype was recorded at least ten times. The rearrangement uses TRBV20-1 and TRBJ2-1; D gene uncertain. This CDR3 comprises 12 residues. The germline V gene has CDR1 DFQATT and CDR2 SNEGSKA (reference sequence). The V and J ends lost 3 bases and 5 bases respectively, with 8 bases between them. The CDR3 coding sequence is TGCAGTGCTAGTCAGACGGACAATGAGCAGTTCTTC. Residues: CSASQTDNEQFF.

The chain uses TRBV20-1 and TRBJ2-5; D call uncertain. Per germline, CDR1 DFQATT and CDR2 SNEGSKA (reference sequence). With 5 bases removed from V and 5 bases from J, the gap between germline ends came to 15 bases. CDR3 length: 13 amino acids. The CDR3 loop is CSALGSNRETQYF. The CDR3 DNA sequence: TGCAGTGCTCTCGGTTCAAATCGGGAGACCCAGTACTTC.

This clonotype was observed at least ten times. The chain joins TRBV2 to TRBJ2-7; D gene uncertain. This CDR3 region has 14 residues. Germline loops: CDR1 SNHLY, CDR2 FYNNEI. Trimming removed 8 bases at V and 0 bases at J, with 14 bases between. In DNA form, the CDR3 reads TGTGCCAGCCTATCCGACTGGAGCTCCTACGAGCAGTACTTC. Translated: CASLSDWSSYEQYF. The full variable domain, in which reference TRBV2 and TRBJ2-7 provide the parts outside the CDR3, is EPEVTQTPSHQVTQMGQEVILRCVPISNHLYFYWYRQILGQKVEFLVSFYNNEISEKSEIFDDQFSVERPDGSNFTLKIRSTKLEDSAMYFCASLSDWSSYEQYFGPGTRLTVT.

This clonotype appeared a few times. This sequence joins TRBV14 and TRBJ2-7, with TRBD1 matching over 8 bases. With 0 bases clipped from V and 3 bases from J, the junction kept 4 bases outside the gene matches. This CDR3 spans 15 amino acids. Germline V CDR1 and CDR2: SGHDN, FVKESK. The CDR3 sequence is CASSQDRGHFYEQYF. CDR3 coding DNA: TGTGCCAGCAGCCAAGACAGGGGGCATTTCTACGAGCAGTACTTC.

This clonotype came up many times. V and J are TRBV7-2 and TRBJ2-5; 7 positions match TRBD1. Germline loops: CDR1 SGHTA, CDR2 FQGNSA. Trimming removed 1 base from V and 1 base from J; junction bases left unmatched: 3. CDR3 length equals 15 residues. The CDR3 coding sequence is TGTGCCAGCAGCTTAGGTCCAGGGGGCCAAGAGACCCAGTACTTC. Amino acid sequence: CASSLGPGGQETQYF.

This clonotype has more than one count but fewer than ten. The CDR3 loop reads CASASQREGRAQYF. The CDR3 DNA is TGTGCCAGCGCCTCCCAGCGGGAGGGAAGGGCGCAGTATTTT. V and J are TRBV11-2 and TRBJ2-3; TRBD2 matches at 10 bases. Unmatched junction bases numbered 12, after V lost 8 bases and J lost 10 bases. Germline V gene sequence: CDR1 SGHAT, CDR2 FQNNGV. The CDR3 spans 14 residues. Full variable domain (outside the CDR3, taken from reference TRBV11-2 and TRBJ2-3): EAGVAQSPRYKIIEKRQSVAFWCNPISGHATLYWYQQILGQGPKLLIQFQNNGVVDDSQLPKDRFSAERLKGVDSTLKIQPAKLEDSAVYLCASASQREGRAQYFGPGTRLTVL.

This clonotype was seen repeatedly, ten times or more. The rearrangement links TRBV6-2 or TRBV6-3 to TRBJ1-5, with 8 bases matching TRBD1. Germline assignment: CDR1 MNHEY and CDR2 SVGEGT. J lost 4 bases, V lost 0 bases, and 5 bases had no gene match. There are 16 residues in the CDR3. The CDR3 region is CASSYSFTGGNQPQHF. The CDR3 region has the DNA TGTGCCAGCAGTTACTCTTTTACAGGGGGTAATCAGCCCCAGCATTTT.

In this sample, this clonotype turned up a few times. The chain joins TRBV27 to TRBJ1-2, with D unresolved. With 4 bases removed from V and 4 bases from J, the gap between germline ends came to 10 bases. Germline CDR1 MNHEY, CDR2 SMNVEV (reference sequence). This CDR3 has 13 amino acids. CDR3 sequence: CASSWDRGYGYTF. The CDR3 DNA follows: TGTGCCAGCAGTTGGGATCGGGGCTATGGCTACACCTTC.

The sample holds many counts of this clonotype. DNA for the CDR3: TGCGCCAGCAGCTTGCTTCAGGGAAGCTCCTACGAGCAGTACTTC. This translates into CASSLLQGSSYEQYF. The V call is TRBV5-1, the J call TRBJ2-7, with D tentatively TRBD1 (5 bases). The CDR3 covers 15 residues. Germline V gene data show CDR1 as SGHRS and CDR2 as YFSETQ. The V and J ends lost 1 base and 0 bases respectively, with 11 bases between them.

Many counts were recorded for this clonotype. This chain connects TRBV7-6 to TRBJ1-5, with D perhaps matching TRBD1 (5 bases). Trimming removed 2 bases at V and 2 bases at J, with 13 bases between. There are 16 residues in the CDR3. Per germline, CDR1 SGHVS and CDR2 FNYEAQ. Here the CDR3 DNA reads TGTGCCAGCAGCTTATCTCCCACAGGAGGCAATCAGCCCCAGCATTTT. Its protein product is CASSLSPTGGNQPQHF.

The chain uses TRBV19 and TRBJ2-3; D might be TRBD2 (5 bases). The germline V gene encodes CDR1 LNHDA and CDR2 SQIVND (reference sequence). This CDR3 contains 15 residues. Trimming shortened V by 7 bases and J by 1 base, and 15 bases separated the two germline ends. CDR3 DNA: TGTGCCAGTAAGAACCGGGCGAGGGGCACAGATACGCAGTATTTT. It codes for CASKNRARGTDTQYF.

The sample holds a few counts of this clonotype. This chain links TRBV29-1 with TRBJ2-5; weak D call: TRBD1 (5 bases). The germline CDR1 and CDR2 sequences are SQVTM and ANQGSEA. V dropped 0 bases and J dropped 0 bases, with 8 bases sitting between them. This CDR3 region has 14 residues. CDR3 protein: CSVEDSGNQETQYF. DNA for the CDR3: TGCAGCGTTGAAGACTCAGGGAACCAAGAGACCCAGTACTTC.

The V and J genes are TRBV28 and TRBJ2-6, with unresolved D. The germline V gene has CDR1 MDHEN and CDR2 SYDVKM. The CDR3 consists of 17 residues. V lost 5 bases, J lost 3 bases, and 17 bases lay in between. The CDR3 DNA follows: TGTGCCAGCAGTAAGTCGTTTGAGACTGTTGGGGCCAACGTCCTGACTTTC. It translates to CASSKSFETVGANVLTF.

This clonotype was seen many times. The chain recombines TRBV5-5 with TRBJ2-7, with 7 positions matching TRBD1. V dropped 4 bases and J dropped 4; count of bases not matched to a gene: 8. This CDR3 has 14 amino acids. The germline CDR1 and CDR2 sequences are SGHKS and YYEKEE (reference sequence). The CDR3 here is CASSGTDRLYEQYF. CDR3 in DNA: TGTGCCAGCAGCGGAACGGACAGGCTATACGAGCAGTACTTC.

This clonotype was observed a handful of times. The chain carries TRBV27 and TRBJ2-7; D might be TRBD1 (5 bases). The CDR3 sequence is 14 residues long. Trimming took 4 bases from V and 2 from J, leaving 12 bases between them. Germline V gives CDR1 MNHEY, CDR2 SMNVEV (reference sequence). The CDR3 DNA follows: TGTGCCAGCAGTTGGGCAGGGCGGACCTACGAGCAGTACTTC. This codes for CASSWAGRTYEQYF.

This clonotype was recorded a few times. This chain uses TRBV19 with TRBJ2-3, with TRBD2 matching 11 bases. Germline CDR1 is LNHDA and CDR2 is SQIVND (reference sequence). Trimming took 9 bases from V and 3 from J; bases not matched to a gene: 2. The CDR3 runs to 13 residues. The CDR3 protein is CASTSGSTDTQYF. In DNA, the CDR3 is TGTGCCAGCACTAGCGGGAGTACAGATACGCAGTATTTT.

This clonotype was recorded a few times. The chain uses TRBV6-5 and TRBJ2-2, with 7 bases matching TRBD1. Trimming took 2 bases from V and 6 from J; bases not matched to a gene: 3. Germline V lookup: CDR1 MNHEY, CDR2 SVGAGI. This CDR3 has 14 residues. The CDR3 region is CASSYLQGSGELFF. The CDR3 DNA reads TGTGCCAGCAGTTACCTACAGGGGTCCGGGGAGCTGTTTTTT.